The rows below give T cell receptor beta chains drawn from one sample of a study of long-term antiretroviral therapy in people with HIV. Clones were read by immunoSEQ multiplex PCR, and TCRdb kept only the in-frame ones, dropping some. This sample has about 22,000 clones; 70% to 85% occur once, and the top ten carry about 19%. The source was unsorted PBMCs, collected 0.1 years before starting antiretroviral therapy. Every receptor here comes from a man aged 18 to 29 with HIV. The CDR3 runs from the conserved cysteine through the conserved F or W. The D gene is left open where the match is weak. Only some rows state a clone size, as once, few, many or a class for expanded clones.

j_gene | v_gene | abundance | d_gene | CDR3aa | CDR3nt
TRBJ1-2 | TRBV7-9 | few | - | CASSFNGNYGYTF | TGTGCCAGCAGCTTCAACGGGAACTATGGCTACACCTTC
TRBJ1-1 | TRBV19 | - | TRBD1 | CASSTHLDRANTEAFF | TGTGCCAGTAGTACTCATCTGGACAGGGCGAACACTGAAGCTTTCTTT
TRBJ2-1 | TRBV11-3 | - | TRBD2 | CASSLDAGVSYNEQFF | TGTGCCAGCAGCTTAGACGCGGGAGTCTCCTACAATGAGCAGTTCTTC
TRBJ1-2 | TRBV10-3 | - | TRBD1 | CAISDRQGSVGYTF | TGTGCCATCAGCGACAGACAGGGGTCGGTTGGCTACACCTTC
TRBJ1-2 | TRBV4-2 | - | TRBD1 | CASSQTRQGDGYTF | TGTGCCAGCAGCCAAACCAGACAGGGGGATGGCTACACCTTC
TRBJ1-1 | TRBV7-9 | few | - | CASSLSTGSNTEAFF | TGTGCCAGCAGCTTGTCGACAGGATCGAACACTGAAGCTTTCTTT
TRBJ2-7 | TRBV11-2 | - | TRBD1 | CASSLGTGDYYEQYF | TGTGCCAGCAGCTTAGGGACAGGGGATTACTACGAGCAGTACTTC
TRBJ2-1 | TRBV2 | - | - | CAIQGASGTINEQFF | TGTGCCATCCAGGGTGCTTCGGGGACGATCAATGAGCAGTTCTTC
TRBJ1-5 | TRBV10-3 | - | - | CAISESNTDQPQHF | TGTGCCATCAGTGAGTCGAATACCGATCAGCCCCAGCATTTT
TRBJ2-3 | TRBV7-2 | - | TRBD1 | CASSLDTGGYTQYF | TGTGCCAGCAGCTTAGACACAGGGGGCTATACGCAGTATTTT
TRBJ2-3 | TRBV25-1 | - | TRBD2 | CASSESTSGNTDTQYF | TGTGCCAGCAGTGAGTCGACTAGCGGGAATACAGATACGCAGTATTTT
TRBJ2-5 | TRBV5-1 | - | - | CASSSQGDPGYQETQYF | TGCGCCAGCAGCTCCCAGGGCGATCCGGGGTACCAAGAGACCCAGTACTTC
TRBJ1-1 | TRBV6-5 | - | - | CASSYSWDTEAFF | TGTGCCAGCAGTTACTCGTGGGACACTGAAGCTTTCTTT
TRBJ2-2 | TRBV27 | - | TRBD2 | CASSLSGGRVDTGELFF | TGTGCCAGCAGTTTATCAGGCGGGAGGGTCGACACCGGGGAGCTGTTTTTT
TRBJ1-5 | TRBV19 | - | - | CASRKKRRRDRVDKNQPQHF | TGTGCCAGTAGAAAAAAAAGGAGGCGGGACCGGGTCGATAAAAATCAGCCCCAGCATTTT
TRBJ1-2 | TRBV6-6 | - | - | CASSYLGPESYGYTF | TGTGCCAGCAGTTACCTTGGACCGGAGAGTTATGGCTACACCTTC
TRBJ2-3 | TRBV5-1 | - | - | CASSLEIQRPDTQYF | TGCGCCAGCAGCTTGGAGATCCAGCGCCCAGATACGCAGTATTTT
TRBJ2-3 | TRBV5-5 | - | - | CASSLAVGTDTQYF | TGTGCCAGCAGCTTGGCCGTTGGCACAGATACGCAGTATTTT
TRBJ2-5 | TRBV7-6 | - | TRBD2 | CASSPTGTSGGGETQYF | TGTGCCAGCAGCCCGACCGGCACTAGCGGGGGGGGAGAGACCCAGTACTTC
TRBJ1-5 | TRBV6-8 | - | - | CASSSEGSKPQHF | TGTGCCAGCAGTTCTGAGGGGAGTAAGCCCCAGCATTTT
TRBJ1-4 | TRBV4-1 | - | - | CASSQEGEGEKLFF | TGCGCCAGCAGCCAAGAGGGGGAGGGGGAAAAACTGTTTTTT
TRBJ2-2 | TRBV5-5 | once | - | CASSFQGRDRLPGTGELFF | TGTGCCAGCAGCTTCCAAGGCCGCGACAGGCTACCGGGCACCGGGGAGCTGTTTTTT
TRBJ1-1 | TRBV5-4 | - | - | CASSRGQRNTEAFF | TGTGCCAGCAGCAGGGGACAACGTAACACTGAAGCTTTCTTT
TRBJ2-1 | TRBV7-2 | - | TRBD2 | CASSLQRESDEQFF | TGTGCCAGCAGCTTACAGCGGGAGAGTGATGAGCAGTTCTTC
TRBJ1-1 | TRBV5-5 | - | - | CASSPYGRGRTEAFF | TGTGCCAGCAGCCCCTACGGGCGCGGTAGAACTGAAGCTTTCTTT
TRBJ1-1 | TRBV7-9 | - | TRBD1 | CASSLTGVTEAFF | TGTGCCAGCAGCCTGACAGGGGTGACTGAAGCTTTCTTT
TRBJ2-2 | TRBV7-9 | - | - | CASSSLGGGGTGELFF | TGTGCCAGCAGCTCTCTCGGGGGAGGTGGCACCGGGGAGCTGTTTTTT